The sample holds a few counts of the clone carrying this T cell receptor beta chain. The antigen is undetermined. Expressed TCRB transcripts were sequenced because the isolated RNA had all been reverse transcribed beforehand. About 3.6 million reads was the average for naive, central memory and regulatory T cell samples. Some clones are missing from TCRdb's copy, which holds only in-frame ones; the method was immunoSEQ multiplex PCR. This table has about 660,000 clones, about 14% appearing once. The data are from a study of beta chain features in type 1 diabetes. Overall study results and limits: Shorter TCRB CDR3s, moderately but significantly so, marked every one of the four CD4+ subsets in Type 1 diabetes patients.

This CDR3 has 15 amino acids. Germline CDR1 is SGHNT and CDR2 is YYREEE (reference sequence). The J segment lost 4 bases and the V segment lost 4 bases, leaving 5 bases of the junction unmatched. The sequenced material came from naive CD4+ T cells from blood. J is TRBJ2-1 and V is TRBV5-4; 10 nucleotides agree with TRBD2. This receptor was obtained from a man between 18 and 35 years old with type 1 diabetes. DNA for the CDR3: TGTGCCAGCAGCCAAGCGGGAGGGCGATACAATGAGCAGTTCTTC. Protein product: CASSQAGGRYNEQFF.